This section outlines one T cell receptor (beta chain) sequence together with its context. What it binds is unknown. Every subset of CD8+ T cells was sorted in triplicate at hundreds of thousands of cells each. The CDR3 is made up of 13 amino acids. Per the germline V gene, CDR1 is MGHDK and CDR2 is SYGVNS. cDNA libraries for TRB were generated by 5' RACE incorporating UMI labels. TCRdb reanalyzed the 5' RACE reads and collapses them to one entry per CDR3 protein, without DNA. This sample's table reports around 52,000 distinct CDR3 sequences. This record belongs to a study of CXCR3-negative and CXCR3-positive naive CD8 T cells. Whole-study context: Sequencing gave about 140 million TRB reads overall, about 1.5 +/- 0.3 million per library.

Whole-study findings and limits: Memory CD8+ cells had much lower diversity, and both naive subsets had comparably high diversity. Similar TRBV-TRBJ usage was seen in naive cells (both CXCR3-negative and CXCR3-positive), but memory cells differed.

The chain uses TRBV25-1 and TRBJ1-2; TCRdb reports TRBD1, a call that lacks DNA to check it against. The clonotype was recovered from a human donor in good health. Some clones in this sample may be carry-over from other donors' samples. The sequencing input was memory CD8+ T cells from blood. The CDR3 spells CASRPRDWGGYTF.